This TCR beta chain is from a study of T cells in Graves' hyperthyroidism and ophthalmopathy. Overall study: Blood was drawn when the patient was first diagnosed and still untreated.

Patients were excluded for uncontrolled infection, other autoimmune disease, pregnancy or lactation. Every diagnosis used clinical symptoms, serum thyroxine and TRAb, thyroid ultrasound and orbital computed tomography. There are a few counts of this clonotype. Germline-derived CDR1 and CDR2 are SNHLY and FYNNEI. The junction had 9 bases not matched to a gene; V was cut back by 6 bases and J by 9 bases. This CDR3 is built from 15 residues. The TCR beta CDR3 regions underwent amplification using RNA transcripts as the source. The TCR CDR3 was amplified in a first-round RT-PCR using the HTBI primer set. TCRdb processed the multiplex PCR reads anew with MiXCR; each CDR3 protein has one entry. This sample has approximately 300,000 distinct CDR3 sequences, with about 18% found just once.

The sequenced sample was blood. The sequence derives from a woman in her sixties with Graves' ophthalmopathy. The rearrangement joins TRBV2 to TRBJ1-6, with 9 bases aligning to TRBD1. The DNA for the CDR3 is TGTGCCAGCAGACAGGGGGCGAATCTCGGTTCACCCCTCCACTTT. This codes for CASRQGANLGSPLHF.